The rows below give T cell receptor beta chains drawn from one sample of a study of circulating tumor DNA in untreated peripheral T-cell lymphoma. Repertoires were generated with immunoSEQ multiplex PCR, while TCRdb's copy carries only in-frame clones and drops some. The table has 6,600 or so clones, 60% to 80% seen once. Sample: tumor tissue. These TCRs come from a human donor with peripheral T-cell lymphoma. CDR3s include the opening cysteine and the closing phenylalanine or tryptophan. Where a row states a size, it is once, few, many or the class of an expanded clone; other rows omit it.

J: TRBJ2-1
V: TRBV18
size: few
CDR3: CASTGTSLYNEQFF

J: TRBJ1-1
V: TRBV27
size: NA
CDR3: CASSPPRGLAFF

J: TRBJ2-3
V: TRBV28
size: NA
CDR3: CASLGSGGRTDTQYF

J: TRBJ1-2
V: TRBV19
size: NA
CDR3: CASSPEIPGYTF

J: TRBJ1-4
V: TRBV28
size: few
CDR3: CASSTTGATNEKLFF

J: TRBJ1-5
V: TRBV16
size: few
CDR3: CASSQSRNSNQPQHF

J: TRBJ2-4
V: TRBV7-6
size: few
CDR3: CASSLAQSGNIQYF

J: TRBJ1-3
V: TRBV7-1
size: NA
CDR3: CASRTRDTTSGNTIYF

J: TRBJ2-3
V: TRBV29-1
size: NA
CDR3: CSARKGQGRDTQYF

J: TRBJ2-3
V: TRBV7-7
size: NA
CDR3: CASSLGLAGGPDTQYF

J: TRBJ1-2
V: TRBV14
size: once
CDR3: CASAGIFPTGGYTF

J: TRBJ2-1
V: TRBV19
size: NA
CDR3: CASIGYYNEQFF

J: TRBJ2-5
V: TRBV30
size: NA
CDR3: CAWSRDRGAETQYF

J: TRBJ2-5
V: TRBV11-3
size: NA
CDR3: CASSRRGGGETQYF

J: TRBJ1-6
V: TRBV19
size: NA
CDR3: CASGQGDSPLHF

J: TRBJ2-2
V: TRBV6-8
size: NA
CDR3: CATDRGIFFTGELFF

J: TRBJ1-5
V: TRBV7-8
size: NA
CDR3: CASSLDNNQPQHF

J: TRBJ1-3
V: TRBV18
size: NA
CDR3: CASSRERPFSGNTIYF

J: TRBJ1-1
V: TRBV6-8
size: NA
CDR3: CASSPTMNTEAFF

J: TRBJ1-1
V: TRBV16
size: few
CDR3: CASSPFYNTEAFF

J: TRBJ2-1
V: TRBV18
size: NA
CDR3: CASSPAAGGDYNEQFF

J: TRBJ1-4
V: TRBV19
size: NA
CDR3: CASSISDSPSNEKLFF

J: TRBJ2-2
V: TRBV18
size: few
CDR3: CASSPRNTGELFF

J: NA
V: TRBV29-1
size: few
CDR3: CSVGGASNQPQYF

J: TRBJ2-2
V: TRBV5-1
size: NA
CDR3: CASSTGAEDTGELFF

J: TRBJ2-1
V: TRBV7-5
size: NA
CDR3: CASSLGGRGIFYNEQFF

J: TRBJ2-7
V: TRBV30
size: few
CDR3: CAWNGTPLGEQYF

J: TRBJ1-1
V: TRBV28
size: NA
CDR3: CASSLRWIGVLNTEAFF

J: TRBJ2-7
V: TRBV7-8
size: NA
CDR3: CASSYGRGGYYKQYF

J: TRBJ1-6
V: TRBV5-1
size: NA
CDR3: CASSLGGIYNSPLHF

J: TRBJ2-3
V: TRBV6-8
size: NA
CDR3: CASRGLAATNTQYF

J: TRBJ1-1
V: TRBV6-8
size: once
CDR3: CASSYSIGETMNTEAFF

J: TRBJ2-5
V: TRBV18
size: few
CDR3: CASSGNQETQYF

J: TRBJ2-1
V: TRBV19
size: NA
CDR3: CASKKGNGEIYNEQFF

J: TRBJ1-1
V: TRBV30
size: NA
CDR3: CAWTVRATEAFF

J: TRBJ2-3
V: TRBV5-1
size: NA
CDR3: CASGPGGLSTDTQYF

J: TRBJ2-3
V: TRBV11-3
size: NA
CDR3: CASSLDSASDTQYF

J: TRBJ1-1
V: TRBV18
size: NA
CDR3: CASSPSRQGARTEAFF

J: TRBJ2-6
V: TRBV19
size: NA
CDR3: CASSMGDSGANVLTF

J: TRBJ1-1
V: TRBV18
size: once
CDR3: CASSLQPVMNTEAFF

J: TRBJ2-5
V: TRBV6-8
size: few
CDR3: CASSQWGIQETQYF

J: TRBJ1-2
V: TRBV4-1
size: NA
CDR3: CASSFGTPGGYTF

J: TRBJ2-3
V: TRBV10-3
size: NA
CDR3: CAISEVVSTDTQYF

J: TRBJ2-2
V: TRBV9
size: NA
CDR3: CASSYMLGELFF

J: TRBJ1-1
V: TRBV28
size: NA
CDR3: CASSLTGTPNTEAFF

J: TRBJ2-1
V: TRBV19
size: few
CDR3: CATSASGDYNEQFF

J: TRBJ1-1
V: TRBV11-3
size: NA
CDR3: CASSLVPGGGTEAFF

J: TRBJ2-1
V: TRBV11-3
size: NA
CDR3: CASSSYRSGVFYNEQFF

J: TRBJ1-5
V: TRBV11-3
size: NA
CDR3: CASSRGEASQPQHF

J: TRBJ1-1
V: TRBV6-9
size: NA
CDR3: CAISRNTEAFF

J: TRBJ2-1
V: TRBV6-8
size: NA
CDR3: CASGTGQTNNEQFF

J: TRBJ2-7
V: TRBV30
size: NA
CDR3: CAWSLGRAYEQYF

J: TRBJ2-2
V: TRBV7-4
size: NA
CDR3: CASSLTGNTGELFF

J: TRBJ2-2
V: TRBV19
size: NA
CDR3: CASKAHDRTPGELFF

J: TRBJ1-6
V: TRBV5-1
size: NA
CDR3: CASSFTLDTGRALHF

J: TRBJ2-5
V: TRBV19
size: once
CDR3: CASGPLFQETQYF

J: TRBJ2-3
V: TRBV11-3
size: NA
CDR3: CASSPSGVNTDTQYF